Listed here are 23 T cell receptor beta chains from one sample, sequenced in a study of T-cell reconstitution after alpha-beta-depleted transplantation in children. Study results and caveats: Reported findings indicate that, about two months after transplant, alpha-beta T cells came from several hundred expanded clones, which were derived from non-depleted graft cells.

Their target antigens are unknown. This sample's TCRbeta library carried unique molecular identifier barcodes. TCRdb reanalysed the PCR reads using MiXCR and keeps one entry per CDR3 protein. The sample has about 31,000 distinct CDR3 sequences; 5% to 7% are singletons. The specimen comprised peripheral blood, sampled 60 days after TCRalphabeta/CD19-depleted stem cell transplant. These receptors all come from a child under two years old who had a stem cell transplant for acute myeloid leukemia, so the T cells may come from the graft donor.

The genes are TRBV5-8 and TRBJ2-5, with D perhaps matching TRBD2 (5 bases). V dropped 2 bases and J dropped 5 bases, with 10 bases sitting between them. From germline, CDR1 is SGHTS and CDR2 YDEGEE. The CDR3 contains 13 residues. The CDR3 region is CASSFGGTETQYF. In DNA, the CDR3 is TGTGCCAGCAGCTTTGGAGGAACCGAGACCCAGTACTTC.

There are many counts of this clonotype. CDR3 in amino acids: CASSLGAATNEKLFF. CDR3 coding DNA: TGTGCCAGCAGCTTAGGCGCGGCAACTAATGAAAAACTGTTTTTT. The V gene is TRBV7-2, the J gene TRBJ1-4; D remains ambiguous. This CDR3 contains 15 residues. Germline V CDR1 and CDR2: SGHTA, FQGNSA. V lost 1 base to trimming and J lost 0 bases, with 6 bases between them.

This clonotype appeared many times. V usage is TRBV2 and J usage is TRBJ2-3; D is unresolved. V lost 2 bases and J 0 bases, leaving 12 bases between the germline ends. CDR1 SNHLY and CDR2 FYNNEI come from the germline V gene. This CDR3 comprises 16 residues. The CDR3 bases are TGTGCCAGCAGTGAACCGCTGGAAAGTAGCACAGATACGCAGTATTTT. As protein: CASSEPLESSTDTQYF. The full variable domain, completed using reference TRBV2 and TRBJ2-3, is EPEVTQTPSHQVTQMGQEVILRCVPISNHLYFYWYRQILGQKVEFLVSFYNNEISEKSEIFDDQFSVERPDGSNFTLKIRSTKLEDSAMYFCASSEPLESSTDTQYFGPGTRLTVL.

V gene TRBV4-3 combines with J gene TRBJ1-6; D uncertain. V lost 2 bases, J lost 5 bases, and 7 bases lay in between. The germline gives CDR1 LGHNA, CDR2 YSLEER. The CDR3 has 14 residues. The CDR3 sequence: CASSQRRDNSPLHF. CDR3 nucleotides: TGCGCCAGCAGCCAAAGGCGGGATAATTCACCCCTCCACTTT.

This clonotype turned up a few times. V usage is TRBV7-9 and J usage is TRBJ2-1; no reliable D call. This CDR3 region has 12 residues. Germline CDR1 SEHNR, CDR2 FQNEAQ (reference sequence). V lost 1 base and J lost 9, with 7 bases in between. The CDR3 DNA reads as TGTGCCAGCAGCTTAGATAGGAGTGAGCAGTTCTTC. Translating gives CASSLDRSEQFF.

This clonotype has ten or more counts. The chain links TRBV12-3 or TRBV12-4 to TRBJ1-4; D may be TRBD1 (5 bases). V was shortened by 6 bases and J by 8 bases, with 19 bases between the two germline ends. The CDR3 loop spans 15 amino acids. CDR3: CASSPSSRGREKLFF. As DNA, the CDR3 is TGTGCCAGCAGCCCTTCGTCAAGGGGTCGAGAAAAACTGTTTTTT.

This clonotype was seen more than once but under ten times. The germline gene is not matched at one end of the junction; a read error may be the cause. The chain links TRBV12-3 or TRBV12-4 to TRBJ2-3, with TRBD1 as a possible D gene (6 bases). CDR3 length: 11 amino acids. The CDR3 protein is CASGQGPRGHF. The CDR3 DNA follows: TGTGCCAGCGGTCAGGGGCCCCGCGGGCATTTT.

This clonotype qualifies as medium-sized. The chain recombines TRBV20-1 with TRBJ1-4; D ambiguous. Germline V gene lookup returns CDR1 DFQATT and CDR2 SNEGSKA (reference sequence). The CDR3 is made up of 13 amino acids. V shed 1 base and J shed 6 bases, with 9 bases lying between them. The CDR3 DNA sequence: TGCAGTGCTAGAGCAGGATGGGATGAAAAACTGTTTTTT. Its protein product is CSARAGWDEKLFF.

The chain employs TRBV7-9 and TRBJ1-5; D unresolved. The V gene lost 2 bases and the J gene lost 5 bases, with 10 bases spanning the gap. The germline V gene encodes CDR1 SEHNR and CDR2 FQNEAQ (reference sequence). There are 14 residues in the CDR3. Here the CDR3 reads CASSLTGNHQPQHF. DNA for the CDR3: TGTGCCAGCAGCTTAACGGGGAACCATCAGCCCCAGCATTTT. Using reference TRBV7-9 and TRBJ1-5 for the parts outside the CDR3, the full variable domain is DTGVSQNPRHKITKRGQNVTFRCDPISEHNRLYWYRQTLGQGPEFLTYFQNEAQLEKSRLLSDRFSAERPKGSFSTLEIQRTEQGDSAMYLCASSLTGNHQPQHFGDGTRLSIL.

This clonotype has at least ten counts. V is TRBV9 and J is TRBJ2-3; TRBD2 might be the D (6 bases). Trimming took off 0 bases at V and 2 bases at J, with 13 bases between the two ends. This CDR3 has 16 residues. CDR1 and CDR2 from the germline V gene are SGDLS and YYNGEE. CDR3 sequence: CASSVGLREVTDTQYF. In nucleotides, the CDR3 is TGTGCCAGCAGCGTAGGTTTGAGGGAGGTCACAGATACGCAGTATTTT.

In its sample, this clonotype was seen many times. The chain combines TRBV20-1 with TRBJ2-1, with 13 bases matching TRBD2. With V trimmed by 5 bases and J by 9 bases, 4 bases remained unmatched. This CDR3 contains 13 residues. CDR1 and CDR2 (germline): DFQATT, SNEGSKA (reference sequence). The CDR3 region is CSAGLAGDSEQFF. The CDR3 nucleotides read TGCAGTGCTGGACTAGCGGGAGATAGTGAGCAGTTCTTC.

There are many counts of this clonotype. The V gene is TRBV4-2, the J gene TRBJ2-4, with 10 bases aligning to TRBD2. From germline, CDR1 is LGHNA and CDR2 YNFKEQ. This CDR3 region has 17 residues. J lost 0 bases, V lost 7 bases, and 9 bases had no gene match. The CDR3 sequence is CASTSGSGGLAKNIQYF. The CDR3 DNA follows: TGTGCCAGCACCTCGGGTAGCGGGGGGCTAGCCAAAAACATTCAGTACTTC.

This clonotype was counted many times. The CDR3, as DNA: TGTGCCAGCAGCTTAGCGGTTCGGCGTCGGGTATCCTACGAGCAGTACTTC. Translating gives CASSLAVRRRVSYEQYF. The rearrangement uses TRBV7-8 and TRBJ2-7, with D unresolved. The CDR3 totals 17 residues. In germline, CDR1 is SGHVS, CDR2 FQNEAQ. Trimming removed 0 bases from V and 1 base from J, with 16 bases in between.

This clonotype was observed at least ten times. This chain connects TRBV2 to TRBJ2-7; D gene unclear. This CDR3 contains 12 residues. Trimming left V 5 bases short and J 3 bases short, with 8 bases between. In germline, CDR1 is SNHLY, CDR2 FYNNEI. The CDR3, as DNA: TGTGCCAGCAGTCGTGGGGTCTACGAGCAGTACTTC. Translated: CASSRGVYEQYF.

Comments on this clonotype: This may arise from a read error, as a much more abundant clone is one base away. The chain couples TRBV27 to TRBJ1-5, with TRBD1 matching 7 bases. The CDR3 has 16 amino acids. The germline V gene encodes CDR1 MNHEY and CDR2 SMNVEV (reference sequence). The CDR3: CASSLFGDSYNKPQHF. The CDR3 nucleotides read TGTGCCAGCAGTTTATTTGGGGACAGCTACAATAAGCCCCAGCATTTT.

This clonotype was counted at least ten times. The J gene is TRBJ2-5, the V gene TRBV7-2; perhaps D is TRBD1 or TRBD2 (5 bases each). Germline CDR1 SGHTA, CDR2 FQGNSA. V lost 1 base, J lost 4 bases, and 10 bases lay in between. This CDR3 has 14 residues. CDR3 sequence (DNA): TGTGCCAGCAGCTTAGGGGGGTGGGGAGAGACCCAGTACTTC. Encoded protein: CASSLGGWGETQYF. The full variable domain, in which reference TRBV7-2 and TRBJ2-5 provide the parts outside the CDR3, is GAGVSQSPSNKVTEKGKDVELRCDPISGHTALYWYRQSLGQGLEFLIYFQGNSAPDKSGLPSDRFSAERTGGSVSTLTIQRTQQEDSAVYLCASSLGGWGETQYFGPGTRLLVL.

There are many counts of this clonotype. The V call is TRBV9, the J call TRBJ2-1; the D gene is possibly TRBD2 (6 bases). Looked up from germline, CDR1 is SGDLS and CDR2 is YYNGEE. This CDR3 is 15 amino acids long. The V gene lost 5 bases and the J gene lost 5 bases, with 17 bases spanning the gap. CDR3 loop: CASSSSGGTHNEQFF. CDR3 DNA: TGTGCCAGCAGTTCCTCGGGCGGGACTCACAATGAGCAGTTCTTC.

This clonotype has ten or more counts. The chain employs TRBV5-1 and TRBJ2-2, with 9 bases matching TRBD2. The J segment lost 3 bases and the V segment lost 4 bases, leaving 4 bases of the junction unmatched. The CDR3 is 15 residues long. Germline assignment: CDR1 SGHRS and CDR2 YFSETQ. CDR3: CASSPGTSYTGELFF. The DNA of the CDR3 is TGCGCCAGCAGCCCTGGGACTAGCTACACCGGGGAGCTGTTTTTT.

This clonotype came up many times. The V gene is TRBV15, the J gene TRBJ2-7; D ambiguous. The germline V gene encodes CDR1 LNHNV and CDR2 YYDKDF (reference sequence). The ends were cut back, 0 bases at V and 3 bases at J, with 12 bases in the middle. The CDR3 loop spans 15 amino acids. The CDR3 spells CATSRENHSIYEQYF. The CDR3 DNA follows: TGTGCCACCAGCAGAGAGAATCACAGTATCTACGAGCAGTACTTC.

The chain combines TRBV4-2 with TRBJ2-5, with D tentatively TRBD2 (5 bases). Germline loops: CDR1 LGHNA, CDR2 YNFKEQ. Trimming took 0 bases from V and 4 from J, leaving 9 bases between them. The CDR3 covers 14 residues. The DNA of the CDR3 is TGTGCCAGCAGCCAAGATCAACTAGGAGAGACCCAGTACTTC. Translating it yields CASSQDQLGETQYF.

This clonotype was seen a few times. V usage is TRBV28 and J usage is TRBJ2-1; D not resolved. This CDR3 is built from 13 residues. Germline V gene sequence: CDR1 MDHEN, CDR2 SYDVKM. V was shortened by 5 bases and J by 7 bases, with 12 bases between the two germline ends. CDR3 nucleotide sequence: TGTGCCAGCAGTCTATTAAGGGCAAATGAGCAGTTCTTC. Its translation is CASSLLRANEQFF.

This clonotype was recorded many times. CDR3 coding DNA: TGTGCCAGCAGTGGGCAGGGTCCCTACGAGCAGTACTTC. It codes for CASSGQGPYEQYF. The chain combines TRBV6-6 with TRBJ2-7, with D possibly being TRBD1 (5 bases). Looked up from germline, CDR1 is MNHNY and CDR2 is SVGAGI (reference sequence). Trimming removed 5 bases from V and 2 bases from J, with 10 bases in between. The CDR3 spans 13 residues.

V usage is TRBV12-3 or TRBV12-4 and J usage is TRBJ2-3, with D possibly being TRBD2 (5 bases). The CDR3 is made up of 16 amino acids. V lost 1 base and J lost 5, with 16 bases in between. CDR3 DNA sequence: TGTGCCAGCAGTTTAGTGGGAACTAGTCCTGGAGATACGCAGTATTTT. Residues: CASSLVGTSPGDTQYF.